This passage covers 14 T cell receptor beta chains from one sample sequenced in a study of vaccination effects on CD4 cells after COVID-19. Antigen-specific CD4+ T cells expanded by the ViraFEST assay with viral peptide pools were then sequenced. Researchers isolated CD4+ T cells once less than twelve days of culture had elapsed. Prior SARS-CoV-2 infection was absent in the vaccine recipients, as shown by negative nucleocapsid antibodies. These TCRs' antigens remain unknown. Libraries were prepared by immunoSEQ multiplex PCR; TCRdb keeps only in-frame clonotypes and omits some of them. Of over 55,000 clones detected, 75% appear once; the ten largest clones hold less than 4%. This specimen was CD4+ T cells from PBMCs cultured with HCoV-OC43 spike peptides, taken before COVID-19 vaccination. Sample subset: HCoV-OC43 spike overlapping peptide pool stimulation. The receptors originated from a human donor who received a COVID-19 vaccine.

The V call is TRBV5-1, the J call TRBJ1-2; 9 nucleotides align to TRBD1. V was clipped by 4 bases and J by 10 bases; unmatched bases: 8. The CDR3 totals 13 residues. Per the germline V gene, CDR1 is SGHRS and CDR2 is YFSETQ. The CDR3 sequence is CASSVGQGFDYTF. The CDR3 bases are TGCGCCAGCAGCGTGGGACAGGGTTTTGACTACACCTTC. Filled out from reference TRBV5-1 and TRBJ1-2, the complete variable domain reads KAGVTQTPRYLIKTRGQQVTLSCSPISGHRSVSWYQQTPGQGLQFLFEYFSETQRNKGNFPGRFSGRQFSNSRSEMNVSTLELGDSALYLCASSVGQGFDYTFGSGTRLTVV.

The rearrangement uses TRBV3-1 (or the pseudogene TRBV3-2) and TRBJ2-2, with D unresolved. In germline, CDR1 is LGHDT, CDR2 YNNKEL (reference sequence). Trimming took 2 bases from V and 1 from J, leaving 5 bases between them. The CDR3 has 14 residues. CDR3 sequence (DNA): TGTGCCAGCAGCCAACTCTTGAACACCGGGGAGCTGTTTTTT. Translated: CASSQLLNTGELFF.

The rearrangement uses TRBV21-1 and TRBJ1-6; TRBD1, as called in the table, went unchecked against the DNA. TRBV21-1 is a pseudogene. The CDR3 length is 14 residues. In DNA, the CDR3 is TGTGCCAGCAGCGGGACAGGGCGGGATTCACCCCTCCACTTT. Protein: CASSGTGRDSPLHF.

This chain connects TRBV11-3 to TRBJ2-7, with D perhaps matching TRBD2 (6 bases). The CDR3 has 13 residues. Germline V gene lookup returns CDR1 SGHNT and CDR2 YENEEA. The ends were cut back, 3 bases at V and 7 bases at J, with 13 bases in the middle. The CDR3 region is CASSLAPEGEQYV. For the CDR3, the DNA is TGTGCCAGCAGCTTGGCGCCGGAGGGGGAGCAGTACGTC.

CDR3: CASRPRGNGYTF. The CDR3 bases are TGTGCCAGCAGGCCTAGGGGGAATGGCTACACCTTC. This chain uses TRBV6-5 with TRBJ1-2, with D maybe TRBD1 (6 bases). Germline V gene sequence: CDR1 MNHEY, CDR2 SVGAGI. The CDR3 is 12 residues long. V lost 6 bases and J lost 6, with 11 bases in between.

The chain couples TRBV2 to TRBJ1-4; a possible D gene is TRBD1 (5 bases). Trimming removed 4 bases at V and 5 bases at J, with 17 bases between. The CDR3 has 16 residues. Germline V gives CDR1 SNHLY, CDR2 FYNNEI. This chain's CDR3 is CASSVGTVRSNEKLFF. CDR3 sequence (DNA): TGTGCCAGCAGTGTGGGGACTGTCAGATCCAATGAAAAACTGTTTTTT.

The V call is TRBV29-1, the J call TRBJ2-3; D is uncertain. Trimming stripped 2 bases from V and 4 bases from J, with 10 bases between. CDR3 size: 13 residues. Germline V lookup: CDR1 SQVTM, CDR2 ANQGSEA. CDR3 sequence: CSVERQIPDTQYF. The CDR3 region has the DNA TGCAGCGTTGAACGGCAGATCCCAGATACGCAGTATTTT.

The CDR3 sequence is CASRSRGAKNIQYF. The CDR3 DNA follows: TGTGCCAGCAGGTCCAGGGGGGCCAAAAACATTCAGTACTTC. The J gene is TRBJ2-4, the V gene TRBV3-1 (or the pseudogene TRBV3-2); 7 positions match TRBD1. Germline lookup yields CDR1 LGHDT and CDR2 YNNKEL (reference sequence). Losses at the gene ends were 6 bases for V and 1 base for J; bases not matched to a gene: 3. This CDR3 comprises 14 residues.

The chain is built from TRBV15 and TRBJ1-2; D uncertain. CDR1 is LNHNV and CDR2 is YYDKDF in the germline V gene (reference sequence). Trimming shortened V by 8 bases and J by 0 bases, and 7 bases separated the two germline ends. The CDR3 extends over 12 amino acids. The CDR3 region is CATGYSNYGYTF. The CDR3 DNA reads as TGTGCCACCGGGTATTCTAACTATGGCTACACCTTC.

The table lists this clone with a count of one. The genes are TRBV4-2 and TRBJ2-3; 9 bases line up with TRBD2. Per the germline V gene, CDR1 is LGHNA and CDR2 is YNFKEQ. CDR3 size: 15 residues. J was trimmed by 4 bases and V by 2 bases; bases with no gene match: 4. The CDR3: CASSQSAGGPDTQYF. CDR3 nucleotides: TGTGCCAGCAGCCAATCCGCGGGGGGGCCAGATACGCAGTATTTT.

This clone showed up just a few times. V is TRBV5-1 and J is TRBJ1-6; no firm D call. This CDR3 is 18 amino acids long. V was pared by 1 base and J by 10 bases, with 24 bases between. CDR1 is SGHRS and CDR2 is YFSETQ in the germline V gene. The CDR3 reads CASSLRTLTGATGSPLHF. The DNA of the CDR3 is TGCGCCAGCAGCTTGCGGACGCTTACCGGAGCAACGGGATCACCCCTCCACTTT. Drawing the rest from reference TRBV5-1 and TRBJ1-6, the complete variable domain is KAGVTQTPRYLIKTRGQQVTLSCSPISGHRSVSWYQQTPGQGLQFLFEYFSETQRNKGNFPGRFSGRQFSNSRSEMNVSTLELGDSALYLCASSLRTLTGATGSPLHFGNGTRLTVT.

The J gene is TRBJ1-3, the V gene TRBV9; 9 positions match TRBD1. The trim removed 0 bases at V and 4 bases at J, leaving 5 bases unmatched. The CDR3 is 16 residues long. Germline V gives CDR1 SGDLS, CDR2 YYNGEE. The CDR3 DNA reads TGTGCCAGCAGCGTAGCTGGACAGGGGCCAGGAAACACCATATATTTT. Its protein is CASSVAGQGPGNTIYF.

This chain joins TRBV18 and TRBJ1-4; 7 nucleotides align to TRBD1. Germline V CDR1 and CDR2: KGHSH, LQKENI. After removal of 4 bases from V and 5 bases from J, the junction contained 4 bases not matched to a gene. This CDR3 has 14 amino acids. CDR3 DNA: TGTGCCAGCTCACAGGGGGCCTTCAATGAAAAACTGTTTTTT. Translation gives CASSQGAFNEKLFF.

This clone was detected a few times. The rearrangement links TRBV5-6 to TRBJ2-2, with 8 bases matching TRBD1. V lost 0 bases and J lost 4; bases outside the gene matches: 8. The CDR3 is 17 residues long. CDR1 and CDR2 from the germline V gene are SGHDT and YYEEEE. The CDR3 loop reads CASSLAGQGKSTGELFF. The CDR3 region has the DNA TGTGCCAGCAGCTTGGCCGGACAGGGAAAGTCCACCGGGGAGCTGTTTTTT.